The 24 T cell receptor beta chains below all came from one sample that was sequenced in a study of identical twins. TCRdb reprocessed the 5' RACE reads via MiXCR and lists one record per CDR3 protein. The data hold under 250,000 distinct CDR3 sequences, with about a tenth observed a single time. Material for sequencing was memory (CD45RO+) T cells sorted from blood. These TCRs come from a woman younger than 30 in good health.

This clonotype came up a few times. The chain couples TRBV20-1 to TRBJ1-5; D is ambiguous. The germline V gene encodes CDR1 DFQATT and CDR2 SNEGSKA (reference sequence). CDR3 size: 12 residues. Trimming stripped 6 bases from V and 1 base from J, with 7 bases between. In DNA, the CDR3 is TGCAGTGCAGCGGTCAGCAATCAGCCCCAGCATTTT. This gives the protein CSAAVSNQPQHF.

This chain links TRBV6-5 with TRBJ1-2, with TRBD1 matching over 7 bases. The CDR3 has 17 amino acids. V lost 0 bases and J lost 4; bases outside the gene matches: 11. CDR1 is MNHEY and CDR2 is SVGAGI in the germline V gene. The CDR3 here is CASSYSTRTGTVYGYTF. In DNA form, the CDR3 reads TGTGCCAGCAGTTACTCCACCCGGACAGGAACCGTCTATGGCTACACCTTC.

A few counts support this clonotype. This chain links TRBV5-6 with TRBJ2-5; no firm D call. CDR1 is SGHDT and CDR2 is YYEEEE in the germline V gene. This CDR3 is built from 13 residues. Trimming shortened V by 2 bases and J by 4 bases, and 9 bases separated the two germline ends. Here the CDR3 reads CASSFRPGETQYF. Written as DNA, the CDR3 is TGTGCCAGCAGCTTTCGACCGGGAGAGACCCAGTACTTC. The full variable domain, completed using reference TRBV5-6 and TRBJ2-5, is DAGVTQSPTHLIKTRGQQVTLRCSPKSGHDTVSWYQQALGQGPQFIFQYYEEEERQRGNFPDRFSGHQFPNYSSELNVNALLLGDSALYLCASSFRPGETQYFGPGTRLLVL.

The rearrangement links TRBV6-2 or TRBV6-3 to TRBJ2-5; the match to TRBD2 covers 7 bases. Germline CDR1 reads MNHEY; CDR2 reads SVGEGT. This CDR3 contains 16 residues. V gave up 4 bases and J gave up 3 bases; unmatched junction bases: 11. CDR3 in amino acids: CASSWGIRLAEETQYF. In DNA form, the CDR3 reads TGTGCCAGCAGTTGGGGGATCAGACTAGCAGAAGAGACCCAGTACTTC.

This clonotype was counted many times. The chain is built from TRBV20-1 and TRBJ2-7, with TRBD1 matching over 10 bases. The CDR3 extends over 16 amino acids. Trimming at V came to 0 bases and at J to 4 bases, leaving 9 bases not matched to a gene. Germline V gene data show CDR1 as DFQATT and CDR2 as SNEGSKA (reference sequence). The CDR3 bases are TGCAGTGCTAGAGATCTCCCGGGACAGGGGATTTACGAGCAGTACTTC. This translates into CSARDLPGQGIYEQYF.

The rearrangement links TRBV11-2 to TRBJ2-4; D is unresolved. Germline assignment: CDR1 SGHAT and CDR2 FQNNGV. With 0 bases removed from V and 8 bases from J, the gap between germline ends came to 11 bases. CDR3 length: 14 amino acids. The CDR3 reads CASSLDPLWDIQYF. DNA for the CDR3: TGTGCCAGCAGCTTAGATCCCCTGTGGGACATTCAGTACTTC.

The V gene is TRBV29-1, the J gene TRBJ2-5, with 9 positions matching TRBD2. The CDR3 length is 14 residues. V shed 5 bases, J shed 5 bases, and the junction held 9 bases outside the gene matches. Germline V gene sequence: CDR1 SQVTM, CDR2 ANQGSEA. The CDR3, as DNA: TGCAGCGTTCCGGGACTAGCACTTCGCGAGACCCAGTACTTC. It is translated as CSVPGLALRETQYF.

This clonotype was recorded at least ten times. V is TRBV6-1 and J is TRBJ2-6; TRBD2 aligns across 7 bases. Germline V gene sequence: CDR1 MNHNS, CDR2 SASEGT. CDR3 size: 15 residues. Trimming took 6 bases from V and 0 from J; bases not matched to a gene: 2. The CDR3: CASRGGDSGANVLTF. The CDR3 region has the DNA TGTGCCAGCAGGGGGGGGGACTCTGGGGCCAACGTCCTGACTTTC.

This clonotype was observed a handful of times. The chain employs TRBV18 and TRBJ2-1; tentatively, D is TRBD2 (5 bases). CDR3 size: 14 residues. From germline, CDR1 is KGHSH and CDR2 LQKENI. V lost 5 bases and J 7 bases, leaving 15 bases between the germline ends. The CDR3 loop reads CASSVGLAGNEQFF. CDR3 nucleotides: TGTGCCAGCTCAGTAGGACTTGCCGGGAATGAGCAGTTCTTC. The variable domain in full, completed from reference TRBV18 and TRBJ2-1, reads NAGVMQNPRHLVRRRGQEARLRCSPMKGHSHVYWYRQLPEEGLKFMVYLQKENIIDESGMPKERFSAEFPKEGPSILRIQQVVRGDSAAYFCASSVGLAGNEQFFGPGTRLTVL.

This clonotype turned up a few times. This chain connects TRBV5-1 to TRBJ2-3; perhaps TRBD2 as D (6 bases). This CDR3 contains 17 residues. Germline V CDR1 and CDR2: SGHRS, YFSETQ. Trimming shortened V by 2 bases and J by 2 bases, and 18 bases separated the two germline ends. CDR3 sequence: CASSFDRPAGPTDTQYF. The CDR3 DNA reads as TGCGCCAGCAGCTTTGATCGGCCAGCGGGTCCCACAGATACGCAGTATTTT. The full variable domain, completed using reference TRBV5-1 and TRBJ2-3, is KAGVTQTPRYLIKTRGQQVTLSCSPISGHRSVSWYQQTPGQGLQFLFEYFSETQRNKGNFPGRFSGRQFSNSRSEMNVSTLELGDSALYLCASSFDRPAGPTDTQYFGPGTRLTVL.

This clonotype has at least ten counts. CDR3 bases: TGCAGTGCTAGAGCCCGGGGGGCCTACGAGCAGTACTTC. Translated: CSARARGAYEQYF. V is TRBV20-1 and J is TRBJ2-7; 7 nucleotides match TRBD2. The CDR3 is 13 amino acids. V gave up 1 base and J gave up 2 bases; unmatched junction bases: 2. Germline CDR1 and CDR2: DFQATT and SNEGSKA (reference sequence).

This clonotype was detected only a few times. The rearrangement joins TRBV20-1 to TRBJ2-7, with 15 bases matching TRBD2. V dropped 5 bases and J dropped 9; count of bases not matched to a gene: 14. The CDR3 is 16 residues long. Germline assignment: CDR1 DFQATT and CDR2 SNEGSKA (reference sequence). This chain's CDR3 is CSAPGLAGGGETGQYF. The DNA of the CDR3 is TGCAGTGCTCCGGGACTAGCGGGGGGAGGAGAGACGGGGCAGTACTTC.

This clonotype was seen a few times. The chain joins TRBV10-3 to TRBJ1-5, with 8 bases matching TRBD1. The J segment lost 2 bases and the V segment lost 10 bases, leaving 7 bases of the junction unmatched. The CDR3 totals 14 residues. CDR1 is ENHRY, CDR2 SYGVKD, per germline. The CDR3 DNA reads TGTGCCACCGTAGGGACAGGCGGCAATCAGCCCCAGCATTTT. Encoded protein: CATVGTGGNQPQHF.

The chain has TRBV4-3 and TRBJ2-2; D gene ambiguous. Trimming took 0 bases from V and 0 from J, leaving 5 bases between them. Germline loops: CDR1 LGHNA, CDR2 YSLEER. CDR3 size: 15 residues. The CDR3 loop is CASSQDRANTGELFF. CDR3 DNA sequence: TGCGCCAGCAGCCAAGATAGAGCGAACACCGGGGAGCTGTTTTTT.

The chain links TRBV20-1 to TRBJ2-3; D possibly matches TRBD1 or TRBD2 (5 bases each). The CDR3 totals 14 residues. V was pared by 3 bases and J by 0 bases, with 10 bases between. Per the germline V gene, CDR1 is DFQATT and CDR2 is SNEGSKA (reference sequence). The CDR3 nucleotides are TGCAGTGCTAGGGGGGTCCTTAGCACAGATACGCAGTATTTT. Translation: CSARGVLSTDTQYF.

This clonotype occurred many times. J is TRBJ2-4 and V is TRBV29-1, with D uncertain. The CDR3 is made up of 16 amino acids. The V gene's germline CDR1 is SQVTM and CDR2 ANQGSEA. V lost 0 bases, J lost 9 bases, and 21 bases lay in between. CDR3 protein: CSVEDPATLYTGIQYF. DNA for the CDR3: TGCAGCGTTGAAGATCCGGCGACTTTGTACACTGGCATTCAGTACTTC.

The chain recombines TRBV5-5 with TRBJ1-5; 7 bases line up with TRBD1. The V gene end was trimmed by 4 bases and the J gene end by 4 bases; junction bases not matched to a gene: 11. CDR1 SGHKS and CDR2 YYEKEE come from the germline V gene (reference sequence). The CDR3 sequence is 16 residues long. CDR3: CASSLRPGQINQPQHF. In nucleotides, the CDR3 is TGTGCCAGCAGCCTCCGCCCGGGACAGATTAATCAGCCCCAGCATTTT.

This chain connects TRBV20-1 to TRBJ2-7, with D tentatively TRBD2 (5 bases). V gave up 3 bases and J gave up 7 bases, with 16 bases separating them. CDR1 and CDR2 from the germline V gene are DFQATT and SNEGSKA (reference sequence). CDR3 length equals 13 residues. Here the CDR3 DNA reads TGCAGTGCTAGGAATGAAGCGGCCCTTGAGCAGTACTTC. Translated: CSARNEAALEQYF.

The chain employs TRBV7-2 and TRBJ2-7, with TRBD2 as a possible D gene (6 bases). V shed 4 bases and J shed 2 bases, with 15 bases lying between them. CDR1 SGHTA and CDR2 FQGNSA come from the germline V gene. This CDR3 has 15 amino acids. CDR3 sequence reads: CASSWTGTDTYEQYF. Here the CDR3 DNA reads TGTGCCAGCAGCTGGACCGGGACTGATACCTACGAGCAGTACTTC.

In this sample, this clonotype turned up a few times. The genes are TRBV7-9 and TRBJ1-6; D gene unclear. From germline, CDR1 is SEHNR and CDR2 FQNEAQ (reference sequence). The CDR3 runs to 17 residues. Trimming took 0 bases from V and 0 from J, leaving 9 bases between them. The CDR3 loop is CASSLAGGRSYNSPLHF. In DNA form, the CDR3 reads TGTGCCAGCAGCTTAGCGGGCGGCCGCTCCTATAATTCACCCCTCCACTTT.

This clonotype was observed a handful of times. The genes are TRBV7-2 and TRBJ2-7; no definite D call. The germline V gene encodes CDR1 SGHTA and CDR2 FQGNSA. CDR3 size: 15 residues. Trimming left V 0 bases short and J 2 bases short, with 11 bases between. CDR3 bases: TGTGCCAGCAGCTTAGCGCTCCTCTCTACCTACGAGCAGTACTTC. Encoded protein: CASSLALLSTYEQYF. The full variable domain, in which reference TRBV7-2 and TRBJ2-7 provide the parts outside the CDR3, is GAGVSQSPSNKVTEKGKDVELRCDPISGHTALYWYRQSLGQGLEFLIYFQGNSAPDKSGLPSDRFSAERTGGSVSTLTIQRTQQEDSAVYLCASSLALLSTYEQYFGPGTRLTVT.

This clonotype was seen at least ten times. V is TRBV29-1 and J is TRBJ2-2, with TRBD1 identical over 9 bases. Looked up from germline, CDR1 is SQVTM and CDR2 is ANQGSEA. The J segment lost 6 bases and the V segment lost 6 bases, leaving 5 bases of the junction unmatched. This CDR3 contains 13 residues. CDR3 protein: CSVQTGGSGELFF. The CDR3 nucleotides read TGCAGCGTCCAGACAGGGGGTTCCGGGGAGCTGTTTTTT.

This clonotype has more than one count but fewer than ten. The chain recombines TRBV7-9 with TRBJ1-1; D uncertain. This CDR3 spans 12 amino acids. The germline CDR1 and CDR2 sequences are SEHNR and FQNEAQ (reference sequence). V was pared by 5 bases and J by 2 bases, with 6 bases between. CDR3 sequence (DNA): TGTGCCAGCAGCCTAATTAACACTGAAGCTTTCTTT. It codes for CASSLINTEAFF. The full variable domain, in which reference TRBV7-9 and TRBJ1-1 provide the parts outside the CDR3, is DTGVSQNPRHKITKRGQNVTFRCDPISEHNRLYWYRQTLGQGPEFLTYFQNEAQLEKSRLLSDRFSAERPKGSFSTLEIQRTEQGDSAMYLCASSLINTEAFFGQGTRLTVV.

This clonotype was observed a handful of times. This rearrangement joins TRBV21-1 to TRBJ2-7; no DNA check was done on the table's D call, TRBD1. TRBV21-1 is deemed a pseudogene. There are 14 residues in the CDR3. The CDR3 DNA follows: TGTGCCAGCAGACCGGACCCCTTGTCCTACGAGCAGTACTTC. Amino acid sequence: CASRPDPLSYEQYF.